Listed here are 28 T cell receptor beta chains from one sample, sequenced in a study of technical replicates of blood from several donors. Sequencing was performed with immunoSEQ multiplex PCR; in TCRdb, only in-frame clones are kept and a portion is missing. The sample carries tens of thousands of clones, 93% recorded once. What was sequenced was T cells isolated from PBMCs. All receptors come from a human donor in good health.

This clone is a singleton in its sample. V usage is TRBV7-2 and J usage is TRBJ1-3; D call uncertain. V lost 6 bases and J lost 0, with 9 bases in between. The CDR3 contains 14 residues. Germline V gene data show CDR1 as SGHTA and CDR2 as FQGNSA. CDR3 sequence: CASRLYNSGNTIYF. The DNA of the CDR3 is TGTGCCAGCAGGTTATATAACTCTGGAAACACCATATATTTT.

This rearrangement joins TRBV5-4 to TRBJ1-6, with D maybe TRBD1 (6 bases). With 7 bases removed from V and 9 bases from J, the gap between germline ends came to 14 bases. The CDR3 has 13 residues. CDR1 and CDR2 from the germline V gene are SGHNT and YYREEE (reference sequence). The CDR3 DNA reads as TGTGCCAGCTCGGGGGCTAGCGGTTCACCCCTCCACTTT. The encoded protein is CASSGASGSPLHF.

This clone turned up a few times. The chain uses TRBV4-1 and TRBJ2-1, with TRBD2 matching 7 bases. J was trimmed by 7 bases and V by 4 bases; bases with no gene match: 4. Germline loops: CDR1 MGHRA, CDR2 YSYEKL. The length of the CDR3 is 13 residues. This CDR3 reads CASSPREGNEQFF. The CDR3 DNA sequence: TGCGCCAGCAGCCCTAGGGAGGGGAATGAGCAGTTCTTC.

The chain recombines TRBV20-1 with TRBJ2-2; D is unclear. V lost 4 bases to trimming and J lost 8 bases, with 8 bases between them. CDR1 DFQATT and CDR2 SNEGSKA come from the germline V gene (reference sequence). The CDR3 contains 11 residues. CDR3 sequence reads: CSAKLVGELFF. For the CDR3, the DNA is TGCAGTGCTAAGCTGGTGGGGGAGCTGTTTTTT.

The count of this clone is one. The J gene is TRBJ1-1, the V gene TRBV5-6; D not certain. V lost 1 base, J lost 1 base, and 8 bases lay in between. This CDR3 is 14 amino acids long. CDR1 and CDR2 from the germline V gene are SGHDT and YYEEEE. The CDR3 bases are TGTGCCAGCAGCTTGTGGGGAGGGAACACTGAAGCTTTCTTT. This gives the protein CASSLWGGNTEAFF. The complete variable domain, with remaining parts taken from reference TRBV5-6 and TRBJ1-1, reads DAGVTQSPTHLIKTRGQQVTLRCSPKSGHDTVSWYQQALGQGPQFIFQYYEEEERQRGNFPDRFSGHQFPNYSSELNVNALLLGDSALYLCASSLWGGNTEAFFGQGTRLTVV.

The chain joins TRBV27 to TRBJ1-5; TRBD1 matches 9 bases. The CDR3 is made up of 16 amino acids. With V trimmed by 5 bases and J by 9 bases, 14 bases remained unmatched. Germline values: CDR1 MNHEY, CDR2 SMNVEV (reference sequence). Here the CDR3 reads CASSQIGRQGGWPQHF. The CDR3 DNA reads TGTGCCAGCAGTCAAATCGGACGACAGGGGGGATGGCCCCAGCATTTT.

In DNA, the CDR3 is TGTGCCAGCATCAGGGACACTGAAGCTTTCTTT. This sequence encodes CASIRDTEAFF. The genes are TRBV6-1 and TRBJ1-1, with D tentatively TRBD1 (5 bases). V lost 7 bases, J lost 3 bases, and 6 bases lay in between. CDR3 length: 11 residues. Per germline, CDR1 MNHNS and CDR2 SASEGT.

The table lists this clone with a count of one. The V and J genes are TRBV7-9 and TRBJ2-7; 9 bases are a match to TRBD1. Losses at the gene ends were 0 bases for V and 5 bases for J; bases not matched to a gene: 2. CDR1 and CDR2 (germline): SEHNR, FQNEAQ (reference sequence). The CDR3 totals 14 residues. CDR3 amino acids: CASSLAWDRDEQYF. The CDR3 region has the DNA TGTGCCAGCAGCTTAGCCTGGGACAGGGACGAGCAGTACTTC.

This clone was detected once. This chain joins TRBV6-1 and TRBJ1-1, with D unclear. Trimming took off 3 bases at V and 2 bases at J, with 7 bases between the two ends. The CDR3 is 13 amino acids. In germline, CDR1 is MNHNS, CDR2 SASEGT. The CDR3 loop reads CASSDKQNTEAFF. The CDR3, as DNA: TGTGCCAGCAGTGATAAGCAAAACACTGAAGCTTTCTTT.

In DNA, the CDR3 is TGCGCCAGCAGCCACCCGGACAGGGAGGGAACTGAAGCTTTCTTT. Residues: CASSHPDREGTEAFF. V and J are TRBV5-1 and TRBJ1-1, with TRBD1 matching 8 bases. CDR3 length: 15 amino acids. CDR1 is SGHRS and CDR2 is YFSETQ in the germline V gene. After removal of 4 bases from V and 5 bases from J, the junction contained 10 bases not matched to a gene.

For the CDR3, the DNA is TGTGCCACCAGCAGATCCCTCAACGGCAATGAGCAGTTCTTC. Its translation: CATSRSLNGNEQFF. The chain links TRBV15 to TRBJ2-1; the D is unclear. V was trimmed by 2 bases and J by 6 bases, leaving 11 bases between them. Germline V gene sequence: CDR1 LNHNV, CDR2 YYDKDF (reference sequence). This CDR3 is built from 14 residues.

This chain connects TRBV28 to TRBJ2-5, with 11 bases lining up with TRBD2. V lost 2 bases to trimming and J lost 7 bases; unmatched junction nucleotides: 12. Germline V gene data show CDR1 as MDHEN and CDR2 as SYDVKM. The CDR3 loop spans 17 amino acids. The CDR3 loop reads CASSLTSGGPSPGTQYF. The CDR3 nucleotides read TGTGCCAGCAGTTTAACTAGCGGGGGCCCCAGTCCTGGGACCCAGTACTTC.

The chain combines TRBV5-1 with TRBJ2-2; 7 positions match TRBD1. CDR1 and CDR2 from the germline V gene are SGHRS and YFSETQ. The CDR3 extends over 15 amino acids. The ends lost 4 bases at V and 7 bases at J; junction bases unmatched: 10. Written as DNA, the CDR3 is TGCGCCAGCAGCCAGACAGGGAACCTTCTCGGGGAGCTGTTTTTT. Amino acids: CASSQTGNLLGELFF.

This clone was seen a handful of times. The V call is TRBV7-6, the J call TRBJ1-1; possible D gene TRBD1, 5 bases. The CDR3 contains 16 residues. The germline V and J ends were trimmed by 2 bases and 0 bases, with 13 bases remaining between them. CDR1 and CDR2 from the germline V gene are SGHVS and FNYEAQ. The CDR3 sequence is CASSLQGPTMNTEAFF. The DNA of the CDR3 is TGTGCCAGCAGCTTACAGGGTCCCACAATGAACACTGAAGCTTTCTTT.

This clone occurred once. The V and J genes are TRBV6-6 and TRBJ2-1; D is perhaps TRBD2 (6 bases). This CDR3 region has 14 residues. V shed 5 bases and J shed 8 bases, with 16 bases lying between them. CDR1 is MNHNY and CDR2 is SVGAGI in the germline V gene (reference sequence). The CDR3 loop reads CASSIRTGGDEQFF. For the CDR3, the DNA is TGTGCCAGCAGTATCCGGACTGGCGGGGATGAGCAGTTCTTC.

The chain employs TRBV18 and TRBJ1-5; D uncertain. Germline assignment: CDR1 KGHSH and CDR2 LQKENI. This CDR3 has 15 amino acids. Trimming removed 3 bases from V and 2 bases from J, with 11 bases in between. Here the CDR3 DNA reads TGTGCCAGCTCACCGGGCAGGTTCGGCAATCAGCCCCAGCATTTT. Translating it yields CASSPGRFGNQPQHF.

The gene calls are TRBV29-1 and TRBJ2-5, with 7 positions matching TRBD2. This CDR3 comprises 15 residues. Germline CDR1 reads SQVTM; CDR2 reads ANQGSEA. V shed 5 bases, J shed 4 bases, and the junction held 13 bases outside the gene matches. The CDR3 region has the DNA TGCAGCGTTACCCACCGGGGGGTACCTGGAGAGACCCAGTACTTC. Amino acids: CSVTHRGVPGETQYF.

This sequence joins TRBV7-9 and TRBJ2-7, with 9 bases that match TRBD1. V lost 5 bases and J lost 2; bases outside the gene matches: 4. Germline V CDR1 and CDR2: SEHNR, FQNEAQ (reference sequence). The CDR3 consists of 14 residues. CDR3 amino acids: CASSPGQGTYEQYF. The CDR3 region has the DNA TGTGCCAGCAGCCCGGGACAGGGAACCTACGAGCAGTACTTC.

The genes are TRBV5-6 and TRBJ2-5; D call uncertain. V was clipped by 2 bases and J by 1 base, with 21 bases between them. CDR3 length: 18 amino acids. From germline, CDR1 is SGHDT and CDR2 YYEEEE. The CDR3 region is CASSLFAPNQAVQETQYF. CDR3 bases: TGTGCCAGCAGCTTATTCGCCCCCAACCAAGCTGTCCAAGAGACCCAGTACTTC.

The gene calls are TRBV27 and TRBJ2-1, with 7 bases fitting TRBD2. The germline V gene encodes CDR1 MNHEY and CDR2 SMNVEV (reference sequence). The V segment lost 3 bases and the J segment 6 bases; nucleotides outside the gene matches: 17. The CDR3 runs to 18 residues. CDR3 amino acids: CASSFVGWAGDGGNEQFF. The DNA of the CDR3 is TGTGCCAGCAGTTTCGTTGGTTGGGCGGGGGATGGAGGCAATGAGCAGTTCTTC.

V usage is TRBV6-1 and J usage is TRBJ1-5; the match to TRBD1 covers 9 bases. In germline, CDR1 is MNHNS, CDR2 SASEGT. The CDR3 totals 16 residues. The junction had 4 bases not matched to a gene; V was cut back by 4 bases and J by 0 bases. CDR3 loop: CASSVQGAYSNQPQHF. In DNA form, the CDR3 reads TGTGCCAGCAGTGTACAGGGGGCATATAGCAATCAGCCCCAGCATTTT.

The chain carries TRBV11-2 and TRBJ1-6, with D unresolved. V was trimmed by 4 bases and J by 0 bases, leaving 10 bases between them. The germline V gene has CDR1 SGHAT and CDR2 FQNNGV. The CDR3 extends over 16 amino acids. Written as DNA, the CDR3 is TGTGCCAGCAGCTACCTGCGGGGCTCCTATAATTCACCCCTCCACTTT. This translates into CASSYLRGSYNSPLHF.

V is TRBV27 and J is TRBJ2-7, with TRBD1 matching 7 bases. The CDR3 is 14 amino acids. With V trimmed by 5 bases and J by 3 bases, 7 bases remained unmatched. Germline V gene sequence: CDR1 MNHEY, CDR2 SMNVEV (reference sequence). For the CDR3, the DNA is TGTGCCAGCAGTCCCTGGACAGGTAGCTACGAGCAGTACTTC. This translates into CASSPWTGSYEQYF.

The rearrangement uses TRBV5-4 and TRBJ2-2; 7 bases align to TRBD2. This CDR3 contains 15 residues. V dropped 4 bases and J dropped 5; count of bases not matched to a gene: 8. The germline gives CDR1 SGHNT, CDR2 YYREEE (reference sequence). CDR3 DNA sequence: TGTGCCAGCAGCGGGGCGGGAGTGAGGACCGGGGAGCTGTTTTTT. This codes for CASSGAGVRTGELFF.

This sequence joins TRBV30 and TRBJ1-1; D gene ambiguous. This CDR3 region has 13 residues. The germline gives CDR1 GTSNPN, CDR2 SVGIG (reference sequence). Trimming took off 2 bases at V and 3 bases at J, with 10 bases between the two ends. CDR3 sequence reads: CAWSKRVDTEAFF. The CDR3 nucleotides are TGTGCCTGGAGTAAACGGGTCGACACTGAAGCTTTCTTT.

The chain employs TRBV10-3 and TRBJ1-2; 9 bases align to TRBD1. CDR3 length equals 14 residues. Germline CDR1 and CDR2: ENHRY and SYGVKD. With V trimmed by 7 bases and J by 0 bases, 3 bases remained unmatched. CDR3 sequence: CAITRDRANYGYTF. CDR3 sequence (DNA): TGTGCCATCACCAGGGACAGGGCTAACTATGGCTACACCTTC.

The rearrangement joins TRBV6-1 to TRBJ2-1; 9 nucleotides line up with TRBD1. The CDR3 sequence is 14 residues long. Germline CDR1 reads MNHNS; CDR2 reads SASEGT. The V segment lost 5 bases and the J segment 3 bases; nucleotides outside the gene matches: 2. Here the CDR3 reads CASSRQGGYNEQFF. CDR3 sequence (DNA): TGTGCCAGCAGTAGACAGGGGGGCTACAATGAGCAGTTCTTC.

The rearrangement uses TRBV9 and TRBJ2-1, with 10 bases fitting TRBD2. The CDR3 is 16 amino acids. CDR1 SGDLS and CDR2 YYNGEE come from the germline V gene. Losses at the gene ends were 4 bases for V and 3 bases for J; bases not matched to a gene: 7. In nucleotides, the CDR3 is TGTGCCAGCAGCACCCGATCTAGCGGGGGCTACAATGAGCAGTTCTTC. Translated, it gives CASSTRSSGGYNEQFF.